This paragraph covers one TCR beta chain sequence. This clonotype was picked up many times. It has no known antigen specificity. No much larger clone is present one base from it, and per-base qualities are unavailable. The data originate from a study of T cell repertoires in cytomegalovirus infection (dated by TCRdb to between 2019 and 2020). At the level of the whole study: Donor HLA type was relevant to the analysis, because carriage of CMV infection together with the matching HLA type was indicated by public TCR beta signatures. Results the study describes overall, beyond this receptor: Cumulative frequency of public TCR beta family members discriminated carriers of CMV infection plus the relevant HLA type in this cohort and an independent approximately 340-donor cohort. The ex vivo response was dominated by HLA-C-restricted CMV-specific TCR beta clonotypes, which also provided the single most frequent clonotype in two of eight donors.

Sequenced using an Illumina HiSeq 1500. The public reads were reprocessed in TCRdb via fastp at Q25 and MiXCR, keeping in-frame beta chains. Each CDR3 protein gets just one entry, which takes the most common genes and DNA from the rows behind it. The sample table contains roughly 230,000 distinct CDR3 sequences; only one count was recorded for under 8.5% of them. Of the sample, about 6.5% falls within the top ten clones. Material: PBMCs. This TCR was recovered from a human donor in good health (CMV status not recorded). Some clones in this sample may be carry-over from other donors' samples.

The CDR3 is CASSLDRQETQYF. The DNA sequence is as follows: TGTGCCAGCAGCCTGGACAGGCAAGAGACCCAGTACTTC. This sequence uses TRBV5-6 and TRBJ2-5, with 7 bases aligning to TRBD1. The CDR3, from cysteine to phenylalanine, totals 13 residues. Just the 39-base CDR3 DNA is kept, in frame starting at base 1. The germline V gene encodes CDR1 SGHDT and CDR2 YYEEEE. Compared with germline, V lacks 4 bases and J lacks 2 bases; bases without a gene match: 2.